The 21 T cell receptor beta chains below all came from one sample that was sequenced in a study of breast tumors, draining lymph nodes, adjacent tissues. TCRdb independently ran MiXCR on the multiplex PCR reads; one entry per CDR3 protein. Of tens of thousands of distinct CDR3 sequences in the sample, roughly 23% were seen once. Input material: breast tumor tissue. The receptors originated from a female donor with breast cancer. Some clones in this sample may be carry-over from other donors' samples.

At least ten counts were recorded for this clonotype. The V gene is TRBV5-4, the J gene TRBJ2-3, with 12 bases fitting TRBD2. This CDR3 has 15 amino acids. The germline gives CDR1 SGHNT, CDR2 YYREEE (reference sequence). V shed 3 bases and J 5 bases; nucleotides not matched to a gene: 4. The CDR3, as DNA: TGTGCCAGCAGCTCAAGGACTAGCGGGGTAGATACGCAGTATTTT. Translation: CASSSRTSGVDTQYF.

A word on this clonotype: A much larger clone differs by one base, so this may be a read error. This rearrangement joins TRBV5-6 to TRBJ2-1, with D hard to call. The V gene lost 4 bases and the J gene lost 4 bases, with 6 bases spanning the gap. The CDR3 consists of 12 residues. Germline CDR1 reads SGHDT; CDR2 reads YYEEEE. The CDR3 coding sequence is TGTGCCAGCAGCGGCCGATACAATGAGCAGTTCTTC. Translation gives CASSGRYNEQFF.

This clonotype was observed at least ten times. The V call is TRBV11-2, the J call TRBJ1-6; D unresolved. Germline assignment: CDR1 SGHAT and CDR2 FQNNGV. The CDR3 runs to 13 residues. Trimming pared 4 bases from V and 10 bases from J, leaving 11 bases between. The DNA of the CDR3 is TGTGCCAGCAGCTCCTACTCCGGCTCACCCCTCCACTTT. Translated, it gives CASSSYSGSPLHF.

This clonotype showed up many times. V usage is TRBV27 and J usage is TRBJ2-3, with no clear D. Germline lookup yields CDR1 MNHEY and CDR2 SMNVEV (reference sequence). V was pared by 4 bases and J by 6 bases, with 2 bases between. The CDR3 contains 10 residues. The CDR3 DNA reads TGTGCCAGCAGTTGGGATACGCAGTATTTT. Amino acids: CASSWDTQYF.

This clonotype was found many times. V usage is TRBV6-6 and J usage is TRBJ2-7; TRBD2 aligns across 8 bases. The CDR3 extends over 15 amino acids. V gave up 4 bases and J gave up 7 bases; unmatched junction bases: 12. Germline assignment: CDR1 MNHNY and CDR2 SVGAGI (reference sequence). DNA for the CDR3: TGTGCCAGCAGTTCCCCCAAAGCGGGAGTGGAAGAGCAGTACTTC. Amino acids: CASSSPKAGVEEQYF.

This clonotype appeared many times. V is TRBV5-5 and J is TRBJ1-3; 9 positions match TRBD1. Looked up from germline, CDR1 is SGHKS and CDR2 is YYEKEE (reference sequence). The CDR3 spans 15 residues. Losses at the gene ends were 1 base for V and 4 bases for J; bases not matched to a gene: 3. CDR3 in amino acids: CASSLLGQGGNTIYF. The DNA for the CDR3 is TGTGCCAGCAGCTTGCTGGGACAGGGAGGAAACACCATATATTTT.

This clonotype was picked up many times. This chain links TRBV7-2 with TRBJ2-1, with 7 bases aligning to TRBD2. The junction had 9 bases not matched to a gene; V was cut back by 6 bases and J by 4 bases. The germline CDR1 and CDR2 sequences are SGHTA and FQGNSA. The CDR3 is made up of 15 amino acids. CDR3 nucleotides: TGTGCCAGCAGTCGAGACGGGACTACGTACAATGAGCAGTTCTTC. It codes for CASSRDGTTYNEQFF.

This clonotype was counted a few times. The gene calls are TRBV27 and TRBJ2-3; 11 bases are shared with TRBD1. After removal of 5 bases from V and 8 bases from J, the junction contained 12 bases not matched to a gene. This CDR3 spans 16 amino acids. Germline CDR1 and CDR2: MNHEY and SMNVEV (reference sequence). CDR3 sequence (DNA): TGTGCCAGCAGTCCACACGGGACAGGGGGAAGTGGTACGCAGTATTTT. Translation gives CASSPHGTGGSGTQYF.

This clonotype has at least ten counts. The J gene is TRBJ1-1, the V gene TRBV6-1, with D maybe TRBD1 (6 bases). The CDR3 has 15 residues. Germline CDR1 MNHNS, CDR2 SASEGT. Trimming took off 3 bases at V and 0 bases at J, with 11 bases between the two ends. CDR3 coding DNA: TGTGCCAGCAGTGACCCGGGACATTTGAACACTGAAGCTTTCTTT. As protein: CASSDPGHLNTEAFF.

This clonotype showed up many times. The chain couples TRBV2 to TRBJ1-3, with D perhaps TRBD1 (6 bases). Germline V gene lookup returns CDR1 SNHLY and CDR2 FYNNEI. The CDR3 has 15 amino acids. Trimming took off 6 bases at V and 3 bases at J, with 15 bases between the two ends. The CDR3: CASRGTGSFGNTIYF. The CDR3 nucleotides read TGTGCCAGCAGAGGTACAGGGTCCTTTGGAAACACCATATATTTT.

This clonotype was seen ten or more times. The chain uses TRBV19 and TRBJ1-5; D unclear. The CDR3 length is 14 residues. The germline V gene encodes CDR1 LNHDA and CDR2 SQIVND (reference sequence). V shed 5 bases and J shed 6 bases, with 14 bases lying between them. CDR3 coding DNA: TGTGCCAGTAGTGGGCTCATTGCGGGTCAGCCCCAGCATTTT. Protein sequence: CASSGLIAGQPQHF.

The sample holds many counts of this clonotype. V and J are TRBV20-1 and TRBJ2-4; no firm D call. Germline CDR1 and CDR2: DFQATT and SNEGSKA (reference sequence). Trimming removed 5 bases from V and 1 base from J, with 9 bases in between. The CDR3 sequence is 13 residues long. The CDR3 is CSASGRAKNIQYF. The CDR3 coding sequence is TGCAGTGCTTCAGGCAGGGCCAAAAACATTCAGTACTTC.

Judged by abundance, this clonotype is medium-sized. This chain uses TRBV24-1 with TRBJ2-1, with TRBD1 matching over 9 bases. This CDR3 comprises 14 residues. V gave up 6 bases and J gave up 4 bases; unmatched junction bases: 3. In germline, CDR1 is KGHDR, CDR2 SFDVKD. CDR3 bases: TGTGCCACCAGTCCTGGACAGGGGTACAATGAGCAGTTCTTC. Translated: CATSPGQGYNEQFF.

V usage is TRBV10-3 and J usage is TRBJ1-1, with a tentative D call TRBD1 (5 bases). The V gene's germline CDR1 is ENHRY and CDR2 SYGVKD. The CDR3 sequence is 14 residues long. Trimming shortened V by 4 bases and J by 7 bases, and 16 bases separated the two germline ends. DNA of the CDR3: TGTGCCATCAGTGCTTCATCACGGACATATGAAGCTTTCTTT. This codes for CAISASSRTYEAFF.

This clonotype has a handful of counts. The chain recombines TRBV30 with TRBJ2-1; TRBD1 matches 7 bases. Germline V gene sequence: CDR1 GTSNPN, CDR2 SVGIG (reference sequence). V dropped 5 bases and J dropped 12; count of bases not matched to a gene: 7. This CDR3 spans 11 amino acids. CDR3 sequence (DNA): TGTGCCTGGCTTACAGGGGTACGGCAGTTCTTC. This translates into CAWLTGVRQFF.

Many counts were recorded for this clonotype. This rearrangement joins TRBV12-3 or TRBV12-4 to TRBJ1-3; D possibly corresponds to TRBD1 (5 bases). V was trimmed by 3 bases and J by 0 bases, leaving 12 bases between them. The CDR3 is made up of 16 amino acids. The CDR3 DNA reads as TGTGCCAGCAGTTTTTGGGGGACGAACTCTGGAAACACCATATATTTT. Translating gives CASSFWGTNSGNTIYF.

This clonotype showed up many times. The CDR3 here is CASSLVGGRGSETQYF. The CDR3 coding sequence is TGTGCCAGCAGCTTAGTAGGAGGCAGGGGGTCGGAGACCCAGTACTTC. The V call is TRBV7-9, the J call TRBJ2-5; TRBD1 aligns across 7 bases. Looked up from germline, CDR1 is SEHNR and CDR2 is FQNEAQ (reference sequence). The CDR3 runs 16 residues. The ends lost 1 base at V and 5 bases at J; junction bases unmatched: 10.

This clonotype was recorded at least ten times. The CDR3 loop reads CASSPFLTPRKQETQYF. DNA for the CDR3: TGTGCCAGCTCACCATTTCTTACACCCCGGAAACAAGAGACCCAGTACTTC. The J gene is TRBJ2-5, the V gene TRBV18; no clear D gene. There are 17 residues in the CDR3. Between the trimmed V and J ends, which lost 2 bases and 2 bases, there was a span of 18 bases. Germline lookup yields CDR1 KGHSH and CDR2 LQKENI.

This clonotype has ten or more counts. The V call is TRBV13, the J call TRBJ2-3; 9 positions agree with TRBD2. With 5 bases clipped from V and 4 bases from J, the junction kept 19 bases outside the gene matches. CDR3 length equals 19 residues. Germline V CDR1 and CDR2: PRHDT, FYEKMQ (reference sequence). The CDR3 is CASSTGVAGDPGNADTQYF. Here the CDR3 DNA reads TGTGCCAGCAGCACCGGGGTAGCGGGAGACCCTGGGAACGCAGATACGCAGTATTTT.

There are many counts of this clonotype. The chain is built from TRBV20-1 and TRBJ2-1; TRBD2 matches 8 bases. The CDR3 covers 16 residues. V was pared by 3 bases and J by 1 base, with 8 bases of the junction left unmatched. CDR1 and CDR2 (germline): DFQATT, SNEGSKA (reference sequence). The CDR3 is CSASSLSGSSYNEQFF. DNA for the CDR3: TGCAGTGCTAGTTCACTCAGCGGGAGTTCCTACAATGAGCAGTTCTTC.

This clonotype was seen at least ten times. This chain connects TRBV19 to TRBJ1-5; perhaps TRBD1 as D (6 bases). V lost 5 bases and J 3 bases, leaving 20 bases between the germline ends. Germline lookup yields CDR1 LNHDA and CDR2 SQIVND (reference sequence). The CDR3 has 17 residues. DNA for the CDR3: TGTGCCAGTAGTCCCAACTGGGAAGGGGGGATCAATCAGCCCCAGCATTTT. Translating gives CASSPNWEGGINQPQHF. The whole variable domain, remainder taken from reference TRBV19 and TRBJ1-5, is DGGITQSPKYLFRKEGQNVTLSCEQNLNHDAMYWYRQDPGQGLRLIYYSQIVNDFQKGDIAEGYSVSREKKESFPLTVTSAQKNPTAFYLCASSPNWEGGINQPQHFGDGTRLSIL.